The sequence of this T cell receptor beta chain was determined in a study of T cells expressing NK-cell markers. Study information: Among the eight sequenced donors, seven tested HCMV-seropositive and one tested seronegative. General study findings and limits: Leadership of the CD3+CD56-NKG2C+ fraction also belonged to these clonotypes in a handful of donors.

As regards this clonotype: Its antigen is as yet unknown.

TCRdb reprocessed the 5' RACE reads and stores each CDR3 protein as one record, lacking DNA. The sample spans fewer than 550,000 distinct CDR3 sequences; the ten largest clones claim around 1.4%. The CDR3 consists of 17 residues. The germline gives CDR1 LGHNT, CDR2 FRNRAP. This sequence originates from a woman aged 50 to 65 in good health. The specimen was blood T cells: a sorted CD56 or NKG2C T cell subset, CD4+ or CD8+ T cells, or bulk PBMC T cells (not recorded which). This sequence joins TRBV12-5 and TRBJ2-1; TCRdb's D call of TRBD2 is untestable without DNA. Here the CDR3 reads CASGPLGYSGTYNEQFF. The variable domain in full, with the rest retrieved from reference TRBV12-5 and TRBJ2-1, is DARVTQTPRHKVTEMGQEVTMRCQPILGHNTVFWYRQTMMQGLELLAYFRNRAPLDDSGMPKDRFSAEMPDATLATLKIQPSEPRDSAVYFCASGPLGYSGTYNEQFFGPGTRLTVL.